The 20 T cell receptor beta chains given below trace back to one sample, sequenced in a study of T cell responses to AZD1222 COVID-19 vaccine (dated by TCRdb to about 2021). What this sample's time point label stands for: baseline before first vaccination. Receptor amplification or capture employed the immunoSEQ multiplex PCR assay. Sourced from immuneACCESS, this table was stored by TCRdb with only in-frame sequences that have V and J called. A share of the clones is absent; for the studies checked, an unresolved V gene accounts for under half, and the remainder has no known explanation. This sample holds roughly 120,000 clones; 88% were observed only once. The top ten constitute over 1.5% of the sample. The sequencing used peripheral blood, collected on day 0 of AZD1222 vaccination. These receptors all come from an adult in good health.

J is TRBJ2-4 and V is TRBV28; tentatively, D is TRBD1 (5 bases). CDR1 MDHEN and CDR2 SYDVKM come from the germline V gene. The CDR3 runs 14 residues. Trimming left V 3 bases short and J 2 bases short, with 8 bases between. CDR3 DNA sequence: TGTGCCAGCAGTTTGGGGCGGACCAAAAACATTCAGTACTTC. Translated, it gives CASSLGRTKNIQYF.

The chain couples TRBV3-1 (or the pseudogene TRBV3-2) to TRBJ1-2, with no clear D. This CDR3 contains 12 residues. Looked up from germline, CDR1 is LGHDT and CDR2 is YNNKEL (reference sequence). Trimming shortened V by 3 bases and J by 8 bases, and 10 bases separated the two germline ends. The CDR3 DNA reads as TGTGCCAGCAGCCAGGGGATCGGGGGCTACACCTTC. It is translated as CASSQGIGGYTF.

The J gene is TRBJ1-1, the V gene TRBV29-1; D call uncertain. Between the trimmed V and J ends, which lost 5 bases and 4 bases, there was a span of 11 bases. CDR3 length: 12 amino acids. Germline V gives CDR1 SQVTM, CDR2 ANQGSEA. The chain's CDR3 is CSVFEGFTEAFF. The DNA of the CDR3 is TGCAGCGTTTTCGAGGGATTCACTGAAGCTTTCTTT. The full variable domain, with the rest looked up from reference TRBV29-1 and TRBJ1-1, is SAVISQKPSRDICQRGTSLTIQCQVDSQVTMMFWYRQQPGQSLTLIATANQGSEATYESGFVIDKFPISRPNLTFSTLTVSNMSPEDSSIYLCSVFEGFTEAFFGQGTRLTVV.

The CDR3 protein is CASSLGRGGYEQYF. CDR3 sequence (DNA): TGTGCCAGCAGCTTGGGCAGGGGTGGGTACGAGCAGTACTTC. The rearrangement joins TRBV5-4 to TRBJ2-7; D is perhaps TRBD1 (6 bases). The germline gives CDR1 SGHNT, CDR2 YYREEE (reference sequence). With 0 bases removed from V and 4 bases from J, the gap between germline ends came to 11 bases. The CDR3 is made up of 14 amino acids.

This chain joins TRBV5-5 and TRBJ1-5, with D maybe TRBD1 (5 bases). The length of the CDR3 is 14 residues. In germline, CDR1 is SGHKS, CDR2 YYEKEE (reference sequence). Trimming took 3 bases from V and 7 from J, leaving 14 bases between them. The CDR3 protein is CASSSLEGRQPQHF. The CDR3 bases are TGTGCCAGCAGCTCGTTGGAGGGGAGGCAGCCCCAGCATTTT.

The V and J genes are TRBV4-1 and TRBJ1-5; D remains unclear. The CDR3 covers 16 residues. The germline gives CDR1 MGHRA, CDR2 YSYEKL. Trimming cost V 4 bases and J 2 bases, with 15 bases left between them. The CDR3 bases are TGCGCCAGCAGCCGGGTGGGTCCCTTGGGCAATCAGCCCCAGCATTTT. Its translation: CASSRVGPLGNQPQHF.

This rearrangement joins TRBV2 to TRBJ2-3; 8 positions agree with TRBD1. Trimming took 7 bases from V and 6 from J; bases not matched to a gene: 9. The germline CDR1 and CDR2 sequences are SNHLY and FYNNEI. This CDR3 region has 14 residues. CDR3 amino acids: CASIRQGATDTQYF. The CDR3, as DNA: TGTGCCAGCATAAGGCAGGGGGCGACCGATACGCAGTATTTT.

V usage is TRBV27 and J usage is TRBJ2-3; TRBD1 matches at 7 bases. The V segment lost 1 base and the J segment 2 bases; nucleotides outside the gene matches: 12. In germline, CDR1 is MNHEY, CDR2 SMNVEV (reference sequence). This CDR3 comprises 18 residues. CDR3 nucleotide sequence: TGTGCCAGCAGTTTATTAGGGGGCCGGGACAGACACACAGATACGCAGTATTTT. Its protein product is CASSLLGGRDRHTDTQYF.

The gene calls are TRBV14 and TRBJ1-1, with no clear D. V shed 1 base and J shed 11 bases, with 8 bases lying between them. There are 11 residues in the CDR3. Germline values: CDR1 SGHDN, CDR2 FVKESK. CDR3: CASSQGVGAFF. Written as DNA, the CDR3 is TGTGCCAGCAGCCAAGGGGTTGGGGCTTTCTTT. The full variable domain, completed using reference TRBV14 and TRBJ1-1, is EAGVTQFPSHSVIEKGQTVTLRCDPISGHDNLYWYRRVMGKEIKFLLHFVKESKQDESGMPNNRFLAERTGGTYSTLKVQPAELEDSGVYFCASSQGVGAFFGQGTRLTVV.

The chain uses TRBV30 and TRBJ1-2, with a possible D match to TRBD1 (5 bases). Germline CDR1 GTSNPN, CDR2 SVGIG (reference sequence). Deletions cut 5 bases from V and 4 bases from J, with 14 bases between. This CDR3 is built from 13 residues. In nucleotides, the CDR3 is TGTGCCTGGGACCTTGGGGGTGGCTATGGCTACACCTTC. Translation gives CAWDLGGGYGYTF.

The genes are TRBV19 and TRBJ2-3, with TRBD2 matching over 10 bases. Germline V lookup: CDR1 LNHDA, CDR2 SQIVND (reference sequence). CDR3 size: 15 residues. With V trimmed by 5 bases and J by 4 bases, 6 bases remained unmatched. CDR3 sequence reads: CASSSTSGTSDTQYF. In DNA form, the CDR3 reads TGTGCCAGTAGTTCCACTAGCGGGACCTCAGATACGCAGTATTTT.

The rearrangement links TRBV5-3 to TRBJ2-7; TRBD1 or TRBD2 may be the D gene (5 bases each). TRBV5-3 counts as an open reading frame of uncertain function. CDR3 length: 16 residues. V was cut by 4 bases and J by 1 base, with 18 bases left in between. The CDR3 reads CARSPIPGPRSYEQYF. DNA for the CDR3: TGTGCCAGAAGCCCGATACCGGGACCTCGGTCCTACGAGCAGTACTTC.

V usage is TRBV11-2 and J usage is TRBJ2-7; no clear D gene. This CDR3 spans 14 amino acids. Germline assignment: CDR1 SGHAT and CDR2 FQNNGV. Trimming removed 1 base at V and 2 bases at J, with 9 bases between. The CDR3 spells CASSLGPPTYEQYF. CDR3 sequence (DNA): TGTGCCAGCAGCTTAGGACCGCCCACCTACGAGCAGTACTTC.

The chain recombines TRBV14 with TRBJ1-2; TRBD1 matches 8 bases. The CDR3 is 16 residues long. The germline V gene has CDR1 SGHDN and CDR2 FVKESK. Trimming at V came to 0 bases and at J to 5 bases, leaving 8 bases not matched to a gene. The CDR3: CASSQEGQGARYGYTF. DNA for the CDR3: TGTGCCAGCAGCCAAGAAGGGCAGGGGGCAAGGTATGGCTACACCTTC. Supplemented by reference TRBV14 and TRBJ1-2, the full variable domain reads EAGVTQFPSHSVIEKGQTVTLRCDPISGHDNLYWYRRVMGKEIKFLLHFVKESKQDESGMPNNRFLAERTGGTYSTLKVQPAELEDSGVYFCASSQEGQGARYGYTFGSGTRLTVV.

The V gene is TRBV27, the J gene TRBJ2-1; TRBD2 aligns across 9 bases. The CDR3 runs to 14 residues. V lost 5 bases and J lost 9; bases outside the gene matches: 8. Per the germline V gene, CDR1 is MNHEY and CDR2 is SMNVEV (reference sequence). In DNA, the CDR3 is TGTGCCAGCAGTCCGGTAGCGGGAGTGAGTGAGCAGTTCTTC. Translation: CASSPVAGVSEQFF.

The chain couples TRBV30 to TRBJ2-3; D gene uncertain. The V gene's germline CDR1 is GTSNPN and CDR2 SVGIG (reference sequence). The CDR3 runs to 14 residues. Trimming pared 0 bases from V and 4 bases from J, leaving 11 bases between. This CDR3 reads CAWSVLRRADTQYF. CDR3 sequence (DNA): TGTGCCTGGAGTGTGTTAAGGAGAGCAGATACGCAGTATTTT.

The rearrangement links TRBV13 to TRBJ2-1, with D possibly matching TRBD2 (5 bases). From germline, CDR1 is PRHDT and CDR2 FYEKMQ (reference sequence). V was shortened by 5 bases and J by 14 bases, with 16 bases between the two germline ends. The CDR3 runs to 12 residues. The CDR3 nucleotides read TGTGCCAGCAGCAAACTAGACTCGATGAAGTTCTTC. Protein product: CASSKLDSMKFF.

The chain combines TRBV4-2 with TRBJ2-3; D is unresolved. Looked up from germline, CDR1 is LGHNA and CDR2 is YNFKEQ. V gave up 6 bases and J gave up 8 bases, with 9 bases separating them. CDR3 length: 11 amino acids. The CDR3 is CASRQTGTQYF. CDR3 bases: TGTGCCAGCAGACAAACCGGTACGCAGTATTTT.

This chain uses TRBV4-1 with TRBJ2-5, with 7 positions matching TRBD1. V trimming: 3 bases; J trimming: 5 bases; junction bases outside the gene matches: 9. The CDR3 is 15 amino acids. Germline V lookup: CDR1 MGHRA, CDR2 YSYEKL. The CDR3 loop reads CASSQPGQPGETQYF. The CDR3 bases are TGCGCCAGCAGCCAGCCGGGACAGCCTGGCGAGACCCAGTACTTC.

The chain couples TRBV2 to TRBJ2-1; 14 bases match TRBD2. Germline V gives CDR1 SNHLY, CDR2 FYNNEI. V was clipped by 6 bases and J by 4 bases; unmatched bases: 2. This CDR3 spans 15 amino acids. CDR3: CASRGTSGGYNEQFF. CDR3 DNA sequence: TGTGCCAGCAGGGGGACTAGCGGGGGTTACAATGAGCAGTTCTTC.